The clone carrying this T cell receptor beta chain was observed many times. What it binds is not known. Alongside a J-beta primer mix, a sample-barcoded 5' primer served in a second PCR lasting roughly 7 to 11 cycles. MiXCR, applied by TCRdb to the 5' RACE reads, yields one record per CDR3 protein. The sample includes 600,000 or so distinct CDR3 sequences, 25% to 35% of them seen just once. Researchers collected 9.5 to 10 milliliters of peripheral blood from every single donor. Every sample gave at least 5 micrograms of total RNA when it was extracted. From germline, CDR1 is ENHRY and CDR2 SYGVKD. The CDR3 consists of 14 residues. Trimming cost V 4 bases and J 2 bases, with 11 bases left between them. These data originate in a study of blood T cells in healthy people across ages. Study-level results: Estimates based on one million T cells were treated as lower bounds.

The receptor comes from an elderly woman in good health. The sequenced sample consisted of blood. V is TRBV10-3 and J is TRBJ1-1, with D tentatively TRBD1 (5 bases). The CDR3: CAISVGQGNTEAFF. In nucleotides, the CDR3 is TGTGCCATCAGTGTAGGTCAGGGCAACACTGAAGCTTTCTTT.